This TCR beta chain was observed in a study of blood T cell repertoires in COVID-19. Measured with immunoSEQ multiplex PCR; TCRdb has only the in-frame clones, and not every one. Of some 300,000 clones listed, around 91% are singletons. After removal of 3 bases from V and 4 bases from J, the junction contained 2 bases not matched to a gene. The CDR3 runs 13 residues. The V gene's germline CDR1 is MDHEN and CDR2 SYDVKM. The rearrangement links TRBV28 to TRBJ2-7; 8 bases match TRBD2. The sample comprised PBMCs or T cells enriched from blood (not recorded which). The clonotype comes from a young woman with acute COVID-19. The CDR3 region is CASSFSSGYEQYF. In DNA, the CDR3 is TGTGCCAGCAGTTTCTCTAGCGGGTACGAGCAGTACTTC.